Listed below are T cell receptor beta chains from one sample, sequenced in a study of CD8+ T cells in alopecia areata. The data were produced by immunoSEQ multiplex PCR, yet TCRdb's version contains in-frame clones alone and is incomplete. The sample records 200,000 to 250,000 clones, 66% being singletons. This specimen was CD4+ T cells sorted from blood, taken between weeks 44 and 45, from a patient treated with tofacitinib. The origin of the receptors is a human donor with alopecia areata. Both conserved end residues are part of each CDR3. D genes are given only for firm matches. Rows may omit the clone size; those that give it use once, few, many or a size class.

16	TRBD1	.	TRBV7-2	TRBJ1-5	TGTGCCAGCAGCCAACTCGGGACAGGGTGGGATCAGCCCCAGCATTTT	CASSQLGTGWDQPQHF
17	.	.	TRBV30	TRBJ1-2	TGTGCCTGGACTCACTACGTTAACAGGGAGTCGGATGATGGCTACACCTTC	CAWTHYVNRESDDGYTF
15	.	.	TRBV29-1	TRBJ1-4	TGCAGCGCCGGACATGGGAGGGACTTTAATGAAAAACTGTTTTTT	CSAGHGRDFNEKLFF
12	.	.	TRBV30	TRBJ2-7	TGTGCCAGGAGGCAGAACAGCTACGAGCAGTACTTC	CARRQNSYEQYF
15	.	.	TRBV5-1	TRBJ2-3	TGCGCCAGCAGCTCTAACGACCTCACCACGGATACGCAGTATTTT	CASSSNDLTTDTQYF
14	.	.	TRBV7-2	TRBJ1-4	TGTGCCAGCAGCTTGGGTGCAACTAATGAAAAACTGTTTTTT	CASSLGATNEKLFF
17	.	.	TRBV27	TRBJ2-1	TGTGCCAGCAGTTTCCCAAGGGGCAGGGATGGTTACAATGAGCAGTTCTTC	CASSFPRGRDGYNEQFF
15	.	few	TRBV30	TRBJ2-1	TGTGCCTGGAGTGGCCGGAGGGGGGCCGGCAATGAGCAGTTCTTC	CAWSGRRGAGNEQFF
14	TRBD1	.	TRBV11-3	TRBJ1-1	TGTGCCAGCAGCTTTAGCCAGGGGGTCACTGAAGCTTTCTTT	CASSFSQGVTEAFF
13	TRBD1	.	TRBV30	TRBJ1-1	TGTGCCTGGAAAGGACAGGACCCGCCTGAAGCTTTCTTT	CAWKGQDPPEAFF
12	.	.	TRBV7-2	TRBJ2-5	TGTGCCAGCAGCCCGGCTCAAGAGACCCAGTACTTC	CASSPAQETQYF
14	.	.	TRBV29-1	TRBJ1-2	TGCAGCGGAACGGACAGACGTTCGAGCTATGGCTACACCTTC	CSGTDRRSSYGYTF
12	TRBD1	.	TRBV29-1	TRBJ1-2	TGCAGCGCTACGACAGGGGCCTATGGCTACACCTTC	CSATTGAYGYTF
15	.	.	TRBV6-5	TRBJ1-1	TGTGCCAGCAGTTACCTCGTGAGGGGGATTACTGAAGCTTTCTTT	CASSYLVRGITEAFF
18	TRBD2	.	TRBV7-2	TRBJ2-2	TGTGCCAGCAGCTTCACTAGCGAGGGGATCTCGAACACCGGGGAGCTGTTTTTT	CASSFTSEGISNTGELFF
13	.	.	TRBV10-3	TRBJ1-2	TGTGCCATCAGTGAGGATAGGTACTATGGCTACACCTTC	CAISEDRYYGYTF
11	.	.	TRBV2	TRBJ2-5	TGTGCCAGCACGGCTCTAGAGACCCAGTACTTC	CASTALETQYF
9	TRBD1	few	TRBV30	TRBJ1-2	TGTGCGACAGGGGACGGCTACACCTTC	CATGDGYTF
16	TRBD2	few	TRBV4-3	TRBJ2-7	TGCGCCAGCAGCCAAGGGTCCGGCGGGGGGTCCAACGAGCAGTACTTC	CASSQGSGGGSNEQYF
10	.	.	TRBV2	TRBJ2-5	TGTGCCAGCGGCTCGGAGACCCAGTACTTC	CASGSETQYF
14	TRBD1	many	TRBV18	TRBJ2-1	TGTGCCAGCTCACCACGGGACAGGGCAAGTGAGCAGTTCTTC	CASSPRDRASEQFF
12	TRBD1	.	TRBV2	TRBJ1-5	TGTGCCAGCACCAGGGGGAATCAGCCCCAGCATTTT	CASTRGNQPQHF
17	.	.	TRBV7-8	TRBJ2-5	TGTGCCAGCAGCCCGGACGGGACATTGAAGTCCCAAGAGACCCAGTACTTC	CASSPDGTLKSQETQYF
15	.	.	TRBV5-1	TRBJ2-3	TGCGCCAGCAGCTCGTCGGATGCTAGCACAGATACGCAGTATTTT	CASSSSDASTDTQYF
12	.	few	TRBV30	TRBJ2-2	TGTGCCTGGAAGTGGGGAACCGGGGAGCTGTTTTTT	CAWKWGTGELFF
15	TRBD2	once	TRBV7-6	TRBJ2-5	TGTGCCAGCAGCGCCAGCGGGATGTACCAAGAGACCCAGTACTTC	CASSASGMYQETQYF
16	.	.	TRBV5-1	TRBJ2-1	TGCGCCAGCAGCTCGGGCCTTGGAGGGGAAAACAATGAGCAGTTCTTC	CASSSGLGGENNEQFF
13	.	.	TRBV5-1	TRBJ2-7	TGCGCCAGCAAACCAACCGATACCTACGAGCAGTACTTC	CASKPTDTYEQYF
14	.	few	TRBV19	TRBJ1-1	TGTGCCAGTAGTATTTTTTCGAGAGACACTGAAGCTTTCTTT	CASSIFSRDTEAFF
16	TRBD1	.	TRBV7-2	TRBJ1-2	TGTGCCAGCAGCAACCGGGACAGGGTCCTTAACTATGGCTACACCTTC	CASSNRDRVLNYGYTF
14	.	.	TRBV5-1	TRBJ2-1	TGCGCCAGCAGCTTGGCAGGGGAGAGGAATGAGCAGTTCTTC	CASSLAGERNEQFF
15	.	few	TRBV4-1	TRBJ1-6	TGCGCCAGCAGCCAAGAGGGCGGGGAGAATTCACCCCTCCACTTT	CASSQEGGENSPLHF
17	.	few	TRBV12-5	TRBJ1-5	TGTGCTAGTGGTTTGGTAGTAGGGATCAGTGGCAATCAGCCCCAGCATTTT	CASGLVVGISGNQPQHF
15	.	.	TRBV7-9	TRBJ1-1	TGTGCCAGCAGCGATGATGCGGGGCGGAACACTGAAGCTTTCTTT	CASSDDAGRNTEAFF
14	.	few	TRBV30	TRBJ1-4	TGTGCCTGCCAGCTGGTTGGGGTGAATGAAAAACTGTTTTTT	CACQLVGVNEKLFF
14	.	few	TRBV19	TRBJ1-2	TGTGCCAGTAGGAGGGGGGACGCCGACTATGGCTACACCTTC	CASRRGDADYGYTF
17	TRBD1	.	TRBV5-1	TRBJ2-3	TGCGCCAGCCGACTCGGAGACATGGACAGGGCCGCAGATACGCAGTATTTT	CASRLGDMDRAADTQYF
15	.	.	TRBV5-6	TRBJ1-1	TGTGCCAGCAGCTTGGACGGGGCCGCTCCAAGGGAAGCTTTCTTT	CASSLDGAAPREAFF
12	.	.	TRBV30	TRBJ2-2	TGTGCCTGGAGTGTACTAGCCGGGGAGCTGTTTTTT	CAWSVLAGELFF
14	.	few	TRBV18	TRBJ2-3	TGTGCCAGCTCACCGGGGGGAGGCACAGATACGCAGTATTTT	CASSPGGGTDTQYF
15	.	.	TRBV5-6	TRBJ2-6	TGTGCCAGCAGCACCCAACGTTCTGGGGCCAACGTCCTGACTTTC	CASSTQRSGANVLTF